This T cell receptor beta chain was captured in a study of shared clonotypes between healthy human individuals. Whole-study results and caveats: Researchers sampled blood only, noting tissue repertoires likely differ.

Concerning this clone: The antigen is not known.

The CDR3 totals 17 residues. Germline V gene data show CDR1 as SGHNT and CDR2 as YYREEE (reference sequence). Trimming took off 4 bases at V and 1 base at J, with 17 bases between the two ends. Profiled with immunoSEQ multiplex PCR; TCRdb holds only in-frame clones, not every one. The repertoire holds 2.3 million or so clones, with 93% as singletons. Specimen: naive CD4+ T cells from PBMCs. Sample subset: CD45RA+ positively selected. This TCR was sampled from a man between 18 and 35 years old in good health. Some clones in this sample may be carry-over from other donors' samples. V usage is TRBV5-4 and J usage is TRBJ2-2, with D maybe TRBD1 (5 bases). The CDR3 DNA reads as TGTGCCAGCAGCCTGGGGCCTGCGGACGGGAACACCGGGGAGCTGTTTTTT. It encodes CASSLGPADGNTGELFF.